A selection of T cell receptor beta chains follows, all from one sample in a study of vaccination effects on CD4 cells after COVID-19. TCRdb keeps only in-frame clones here, not all; method: immunoSEQ multiplex PCR. This table holds fewer than 25,000 clones, over 70% found once. Antigen specificity for these receptors is unknown. This sample comprised CD4+ T cells from PBMCs cultured with HCoV-NL63 spike peptides, obtained before COVID-19 vaccination. These receptors all stem from a human donor who received a COVID-19 vaccine. Both conserved end residues are part of each CDR3. The D gene is left open where the match is weak.

j_call d_call v_call cdr3_nt cdr3_aa
TRBJ2-5 - TRBV20-1 TGCAGTGCTAGTTTGGCTGGGTACCAAGAGACCCAGTACTTC CSASLAGYQETQYF
TRBJ1-1 TRBD1 TRBV30 TGTGCCTGGAGTGGCCGGACAGGGGGGGTGATCACTGAAGCTTTCTTT CAWSGRTGGVITEAFF
TRBJ2-5 - TRBV15 TGTGCCACCAGCATCAGAGGGGGTCGAGAGACCCAGTACTTC CATSIRGGRETQYF
TRBJ2-3 TRBD2 TRBV7-8 TGTGCCAGCAGCCCCCGACTTGCAGCGGGGGGGCCAATTAGCCCAGATACGCAGTATTTT CASSPRLAAGGPISPDTQYF
TRBJ2-7 TRBD1 TRBV27 TGTGCCAGCAGGGGATATGGGACAGGGCTTTCCGACGAGCAGTACTTC CASRGYGTGLSDEQYF
TRBJ1-5 - TRBV4-1 TGCGCCAGCAGCCAAGATCCCCCGGGCGGCAATCAGCCCCAGCATTTT CASSQDPPGGNQPQHF
TRBJ1-1 - TRBV7-2 TGTGCCAGCAGCTTAGTTGGCCCCGGAAGCACTGAAGCTTTCTTT CASSLVGPGSTEAFF
TRBJ1-3 TRBD1 TRBV6-6 TGTGCCAGCAGTGCCAGGGGGCATCTCGCTGGAAACACCATATATTTT CASSARGHLAGNTIYF
TRBJ2-1 TRBD2 TRBV3-1/TRBV3-2 TGTGCCAGCAGCCAGGTGGTAGCGGGAGATAATGAGCAGTTCTTC CASSQVVAGDNEQFF
TRBJ1-2 - TRBV4-1 TGCGCCAGCAGCCAAGCATTATTCGAAGCCTACACCTTC CASSQALFEAYTF